This T cell receptor beta chain was captured in a study of blood T cell repertoires in COVID-19. The repertoire was sequenced with immunoSEQ multiplex PCR; TCRdb's copy has only in-frame clones and lacks some. The sample yields 250,000 to 300,000 clones, approximately 88% seen once. Germline V lookup: CDR1 SQVTM, CDR2 ANQGSEA. The CDR3 loop spans 13 amino acids. J was trimmed by 6 bases and V by 4 bases; bases with no gene match: 8. The rearrangement joins TRBV29-1 to TRBJ2-7, with 8 bases lining up with TRBD1. This clonotype originated in a woman in her 70s with COVID-19, enrolled during active disease. Sequencing used peripheral blood. CDR3 DNA: TGCAGCGTTGTTAATGGACAGGGCGGCGAGCAGTACTTC. Amino acid sequence: CSVVNGQGGEQYF.